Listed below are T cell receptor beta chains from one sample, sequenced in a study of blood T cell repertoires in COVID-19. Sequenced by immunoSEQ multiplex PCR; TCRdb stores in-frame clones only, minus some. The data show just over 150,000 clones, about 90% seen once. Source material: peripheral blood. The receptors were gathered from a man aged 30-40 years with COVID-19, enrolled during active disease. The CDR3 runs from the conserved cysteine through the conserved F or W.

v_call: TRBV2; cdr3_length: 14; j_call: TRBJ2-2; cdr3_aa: CASSDRGGPGELFF
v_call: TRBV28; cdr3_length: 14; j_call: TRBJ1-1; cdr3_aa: CASSPGQGWTEAFF
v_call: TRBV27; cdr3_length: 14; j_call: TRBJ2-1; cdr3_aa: CASSLSHSYNEQFF
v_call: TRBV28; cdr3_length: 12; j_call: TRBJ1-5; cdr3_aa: CASSLLSLPQHF
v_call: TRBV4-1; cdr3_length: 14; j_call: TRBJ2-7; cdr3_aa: CASSLQGQGYEQYF
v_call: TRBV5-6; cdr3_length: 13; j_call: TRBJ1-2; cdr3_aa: CASSLRQTAGYTF
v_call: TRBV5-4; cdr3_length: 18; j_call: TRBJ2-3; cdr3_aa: CASSLFAVGTGLGDTQYF
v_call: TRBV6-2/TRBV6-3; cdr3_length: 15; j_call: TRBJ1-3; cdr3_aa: CASSSDSLSGNTIYF
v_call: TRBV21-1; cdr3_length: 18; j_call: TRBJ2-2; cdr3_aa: CASSLRWTGGYLAGELFF
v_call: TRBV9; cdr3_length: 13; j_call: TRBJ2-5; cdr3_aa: CASSVPGQGQQYF
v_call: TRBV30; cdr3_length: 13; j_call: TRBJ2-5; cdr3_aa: CARSGRQRQTQYF
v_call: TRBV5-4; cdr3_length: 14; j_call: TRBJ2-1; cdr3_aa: CASFERGYNNEQFF
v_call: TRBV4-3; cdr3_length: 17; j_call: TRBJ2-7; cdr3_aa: CASSQKGVAGYSYEQYF
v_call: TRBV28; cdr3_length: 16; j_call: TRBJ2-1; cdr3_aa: CASSSPTSGVYNEQFF
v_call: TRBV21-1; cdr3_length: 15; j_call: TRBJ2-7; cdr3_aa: CASSTRGCSSYEQYF
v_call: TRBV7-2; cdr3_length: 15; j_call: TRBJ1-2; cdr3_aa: CASSLVLQGAVGYTF
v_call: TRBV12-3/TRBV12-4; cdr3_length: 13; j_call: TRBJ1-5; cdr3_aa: CASSFSPDQPQHF
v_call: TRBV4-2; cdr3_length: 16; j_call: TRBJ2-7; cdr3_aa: CASSQDWASGSYEQYF
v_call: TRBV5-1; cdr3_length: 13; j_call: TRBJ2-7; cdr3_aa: CASRAGQGHEQYF
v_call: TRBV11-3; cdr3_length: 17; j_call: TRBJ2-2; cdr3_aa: CASSPRASGSPPGELFF
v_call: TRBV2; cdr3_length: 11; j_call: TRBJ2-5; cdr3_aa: CASTIRETQYF
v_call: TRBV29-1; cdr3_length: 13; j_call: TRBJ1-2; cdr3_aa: CSVDREGTYGYTF
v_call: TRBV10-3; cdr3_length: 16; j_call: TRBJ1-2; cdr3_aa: CASNLRDRGPVYGYTF
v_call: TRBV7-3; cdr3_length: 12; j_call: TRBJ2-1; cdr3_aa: CASSPSGGEQFF
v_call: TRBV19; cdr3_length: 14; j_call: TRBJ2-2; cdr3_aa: CASSIAPQGWELFF
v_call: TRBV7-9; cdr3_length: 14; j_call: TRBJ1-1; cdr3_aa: CASNLQGLATEAFF
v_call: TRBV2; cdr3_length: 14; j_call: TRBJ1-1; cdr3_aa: CASRRQGMDTEAFF
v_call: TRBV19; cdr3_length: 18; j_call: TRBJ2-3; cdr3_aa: CASSPGLAGGYGADTQYF
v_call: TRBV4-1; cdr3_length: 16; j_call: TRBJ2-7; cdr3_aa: CASSQAIAGAGGEQYF
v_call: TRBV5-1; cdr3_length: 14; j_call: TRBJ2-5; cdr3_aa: CASSQTGGKETQYF
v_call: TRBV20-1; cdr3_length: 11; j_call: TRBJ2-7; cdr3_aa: CSARTGYEQYF
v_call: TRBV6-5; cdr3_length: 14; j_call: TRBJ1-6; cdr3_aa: CASSLNREDSPLHF
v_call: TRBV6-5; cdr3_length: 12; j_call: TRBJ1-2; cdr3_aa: CASSPANYGYTF
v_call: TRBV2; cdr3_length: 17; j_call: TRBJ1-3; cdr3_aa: CASNEPGTGFFGNTIYF
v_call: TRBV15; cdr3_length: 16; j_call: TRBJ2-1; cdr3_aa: CATSPSPASFNNEQFF
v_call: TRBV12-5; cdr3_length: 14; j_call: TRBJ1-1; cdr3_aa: CASGPTGVNTEAFF
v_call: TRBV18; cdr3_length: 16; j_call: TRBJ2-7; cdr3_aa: CASSPGYPTGVDEQYF
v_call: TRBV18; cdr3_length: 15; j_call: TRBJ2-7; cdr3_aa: CASSPNRAAPYEQYF
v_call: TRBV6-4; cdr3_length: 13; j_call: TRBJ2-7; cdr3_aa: CASSPGLGLKQSF
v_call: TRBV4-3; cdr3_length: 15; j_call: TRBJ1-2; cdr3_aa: CASSQDIKESYGYTF
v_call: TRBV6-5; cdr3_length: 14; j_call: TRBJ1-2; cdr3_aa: CASSYRPGQAGYTF
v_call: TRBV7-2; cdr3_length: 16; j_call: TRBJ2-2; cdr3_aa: CASSLAADRGYGELFF
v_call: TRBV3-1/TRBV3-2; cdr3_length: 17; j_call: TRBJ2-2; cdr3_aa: CASSQEGSGGWTGELFF
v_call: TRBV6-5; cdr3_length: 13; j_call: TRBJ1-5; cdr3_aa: CASRGGLGQPQHF
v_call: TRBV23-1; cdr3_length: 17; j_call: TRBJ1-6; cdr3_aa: CASSPKLVGQVRSPLHF
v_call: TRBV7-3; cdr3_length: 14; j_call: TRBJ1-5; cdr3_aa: CASSLTGGGQPQHF
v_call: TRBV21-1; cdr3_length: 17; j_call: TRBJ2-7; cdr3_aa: CASSHRDDRGPSYEQYF